This T cell receptor beta chain was sequenced in a study of blood T cell repertoires in COVID-19. The CDR3 loop spans 14 amino acids. V was shortened by 0 bases and J by 4 bases, with 10 bases between the two germline ends. Germline assignment: CDR1 SGHDT and CDR2 YYEEEE. The table came from immunoSEQ multiplex PCR; TCRdb's copy has only in-frame clones and leaves some out. The sample lists 150,000 to 200,000 clones, 80% to 90% seen once, with 9% in the top ten. This clonotype was sampled from a woman in her late teens or twenties who had recovered from COVID-19. This chain connects TRBV5-6 to TRBJ1-1; no reliable D call. Material: PBMCs or T cells enriched from blood (not recorded which). The CDR3 DNA reads as TGTGCCAGCAGCTTGGTGGGCGCCGGCACTGAAGCTTTCTTT. This encodes CASSLVGAGTEAFF.